These 4 T cell receptor beta chains were sequenced from one sample in a study of T cells after posttransplantation cyclophosphamide (dated by TCRdb to about 2016). Library preparation employed the immunoSEQ multiplex PCR assay. In TCRdb, the immuneACCESS table is reduced to in-frame sequences with V and J assigned. These tables do not hold every clone; where another copy was compared, an unresolved V gene accounts for under half, and the others remain unexplained. The sample comprises approximately 13,000 clones, and every one was counted more than once. The top ten clonotypes cover about 25% of the sample. The sample's time point label is to be understood as: posttransplant day relative to BM transplant. The treatment or condition label on this specimen signifies: high-dose cyclophosphamide on days +3 and +4 as single-agent GVHD prophylaxis. PTCy patients received busulfan and fludarabine conditioning, a related or unrelated marrow graft, and cyclophosphamide on days +3 and +4.

The source material was PBMCs, sampled after allogeneic stem cell transplant with posttransplant cyclophosphamide. The receptors stem from a female patient between 40 and 50 years old who received an allogeneic stem cell transplant from an unrelated donor, was CMV-positive, and had acute GVHD only. After a transplant, the graft donor may have provided part of the T cells.

This clone was found many times. The chain is built from TRBV5-4 and TRBJ2-7; TRBD1 matches 7 bases. CDR1 is SGHNT and CDR2 is YYREEE in the germline V gene (reference sequence). The V and J ends lost 4 bases and 2 bases, in that order; junction bases with no gene match: 3. CDR3 length: 13 amino acids. CDR3 in amino acids: CASSRDSPYEQYF. The CDR3 nucleotides are TGTGCCAGCAGCCGGGACAGCCCCTACGAGCAGTACTTC.

This clone was seen many times. The chain couples TRBV10-3 to TRBJ2-7; D uncertain. The CDR3 has 14 amino acids. From germline, CDR1 is ENHRY and CDR2 SYGVKD. Trimming left V 6 bases short and J 1 base short, with 13 bases between. The CDR3 DNA reads TGTGCCATCAGCCCCAGCTGGGCATCCTACGAGCAGTACGTC. This translates into CAISPSWASYEQYV.

This clone was seen at least ten times. This sequence joins TRBV9 and TRBJ2-7; D remains unclear. The CDR3 is made up of 12 amino acids. The V gene's germline CDR1 is SGDLS and CDR2 YYNGEE. V lost 4 bases and J lost 5, with 10 bases in between. The CDR3 protein is CASSPGGHEQYF. The DNA of the CDR3 is TGTGCCAGCAGCCCGGGTGGCCACGAGCAGTACTTC.

This chain links TRBV5-1 with TRBJ2-2; 10 nucleotides match TRBD1. CDR3 length: 15 amino acids. V gave up 5 bases and J gave up 4 bases; unmatched junction bases: 5. CDR1 is SGHRS and CDR2 is YFSETQ in the germline V gene. The CDR3 reads CASRTGGAGTGELFF. The CDR3 DNA follows: TGCGCCAGCAGGACAGGGGGCGCAGGCACCGGGGAGCTGTTTTTT.